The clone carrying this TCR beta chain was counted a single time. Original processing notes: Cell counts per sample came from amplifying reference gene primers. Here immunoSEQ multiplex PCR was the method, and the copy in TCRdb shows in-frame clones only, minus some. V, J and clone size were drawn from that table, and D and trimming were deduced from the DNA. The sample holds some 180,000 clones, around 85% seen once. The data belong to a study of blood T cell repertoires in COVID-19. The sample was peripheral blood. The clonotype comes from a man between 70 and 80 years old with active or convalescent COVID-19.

This CDR3 is CASARPGQGARHYGYTF. DNA for the CDR3: TGTGCCAGCGCTAGGCCGGGACAGGGGGCGCGGCACTATGGCTACACCTTC. The gene calls are TRBV19 and TRBJ1-2, with 12 bases aligning to TRBD1. Germline CDR1 LNHDA, CDR2 SQIVND (reference sequence). The length of the CDR3 is 17 residues. V lost 9 bases, J lost 3 bases, and 14 bases stayed unmatched.